The 2 T cell receptor beta chains presented below share a single source sample, sequenced in a study of cytomegalovirus exposure and HLA in healthy donors. Profiling relied on immunoSEQ multiplex PCR, and the TCRdb table lists in-frame clones only, not all of them. This sample has 65,000 to 85,000 clones; 95% occur once, and the top ten carry 0.69%. What was sequenced was PBMCs. The receptors were sampled from a woman younger than 30 in good health and CMV-seronegative.

J is TRBJ2-7 and V is TRBV27, with a tentative D call TRBD1 (5 bases). The germline gives CDR1 MNHEY, CDR2 SMNVEV (reference sequence). This CDR3 spans 18 amino acids. Trimming stripped 5 bases from V and 5 bases from J, with 28 bases between. CDR3 coding DNA: TGTGCCAGCAGTCCCTCCCCCCTCGGTGGGGCAGTTTCCCACGAGCAGTACTTC. This sequence encodes CASSPSPLGGAVSHEQYF.

The CDR3 loop reads CASSVGTAANEKLFF. CDR3 in DNA: TGTGCCAGCAGCGTAGGAACGGCGGCTAATGAAAAACTGTTTTTT. The J gene is TRBJ1-4, the V gene TRBV9, with D uncertain. V shed 0 bases and J shed 3 bases, with 9 bases lying between them. Germline V gene data show CDR1 as SGDLS and CDR2 as YYNGEE. The CDR3 is made up of 15 amino acids.